This entry concerns a single T cell receptor beta chain. Antigen unknown. The protocol was immunoSEQ multiplex PCR, while the TCRdb copy is restricted to in-frame clones and leaves out a portion. This sample yields some 350,000 clones, of which 90% to 95% are seen a single time; under 5% belongs to the top ten. The data belong to a study of Ad26.COV2.S vaccination and SARS-CoV-2 variants. General observations from the study: Ad26.COV2.S recipients had broader spike-specific TCRs (P = 0.0014). Vaccinated and placebo-treated recipients had similar non-spike TCR breadth. Substantial post-vaccination breadth of spike-specific CD8+ and CD4+ T cell responses was reported.

CDR1 and CDR2 (germline): LGHDT, YNNKEL (reference sequence). The CDR3 is 18 amino acids. The V gene lost 4 bases and the J gene lost 6 bases, with 25 bases spanning the gap. Sequencing was performed on peripheral blood, taken after recovery from COVID-19. The clonotype comes from a human donor who had recovered from COVID-19. V usage is TRBV3-1 (or the pseudogene TRBV3-2) and J usage is TRBJ2-1, with D maybe TRBD2 (5 bases). DNA of the CDR3: TGTGCCAGCAGCCCCTACCGGGGTGGAACCCTCCCCCTCAATGAGCAGTTCTTC. This gives the protein CASSPYRGGTLPLNEQFF.